These T cell receptor beta chains were read from a single sample in a study of T cell changes during pregnancy in multiple sclerosis. The data were produced by immunoSEQ multiplex PCR, yet TCRdb's version contains in-frame clones alone and is incomplete. The sample includes over 40,000 clones, around 90% of them seen just once. Sequences were derived from CD8+ T cells from peripheral blood mononuclear cells, sampled after pregnancy. The receptors stem from a female donor in good health, enrolled as a control in a pregnancy study. Both conserved end residues are part of each CDR3. Fields, in order: CDR3 DNA, CDR3 protein, clone size, D gene, V gene, J gene. A D gene is named only where the DNA matches it firmly. Size is stated for part of the rows, as once, few or many counts, or as a class when the clone is expanded.

TGTGCCAGCAGCTTGCAGGGTAGCGGCTACGAGCAGTACTTC	CASSLQGSGYEQYF	NA	NA	TRBV7-3	TRBJ2-7
TGTGCCACCAGCGTATGGGGAGATCAGCCCCAGCATTTT	CATSVWGDQPQHF	few	NA	TRBV15	TRBJ1-5
TGTGCCAGCAGCGCGGGGGGGGGCATAGATACGCAGTATTTT	CASSAGGGIDTQYF	NA	TRBD2	TRBV5-6	TRBJ2-3
TGTGCCAGTATGGGGAGAGGGACAGGGGCCTACAATGAGCAGTTCTTC	CASMGRGTGAYNEQFF	NA	TRBD1	TRBV19	TRBJ2-1
TGTGCCAGCAGCCAGGGGGGGATCAATGAGCAGTTCTTC	CASSQGGINEQFF	NA	TRBD2	TRBV14	TRBJ2-1
TGTGCCAGTAACTCCCGGCAGACCACTACGGAGCAGTACTTC	CASNSRQTTTEQYF	NA	NA	TRBV27	TRBJ2-7
TGTGCCAGCAGCTTAGCTCAACTAGCGGGCACAGATACGCAGTATTTT	CASSLAQLAGTDTQYF	NA	TRBD2	TRBV7-2	TRBJ2-3
TGTGCCAGCAGCTTAGCTGCCCTCCTAGCGGGGGCCTACAATGAGCAGTTCTTC	CASSLAALLAGAYNEQFF	NA	TRBD2	TRBV7-9	TRBJ2-1
TGTGCCAGCAGCTTACCGGACAGGAGCCTAAGATATGGCTACACCTTC	CASSLPDRSLRYGYTF	NA	TRBD1	TRBV7-9	TRBJ1-2
TGTGCCAGTAGTGGACTTCACTCAACTAATGAAAAACTGTTTTTT	CASSGLHSTNEKLFF	NA	NA	TRBV19	TRBJ1-4
TGTGCCAGCAGTGAAGGGGGCGCTTCACCCCTCCACTTT	CASSEGGASPLHF	NA	TRBD1	TRBV6-4	TRBJ1-6
TGCGCCAGCAGCCCGGGGACTAGGGGAGATACGCAGTATTTT	CASSPGTRGDTQYF	NA	TRBD2	TRBV4-3	TRBJ2-3
TGTGGGACAGGGATCTCCTACGAGCAGTACTTC	CGTGISYEQYF	NA	TRBD1	TRBV28	TRBJ2-7
TGTGCCAGCAGCCTCGGACTACCAACCTACAATGAGCAGTTCTTC	CASSLGLPTYNEQFF	NA	NA	TRBV5-4	TRBJ2-1
TGTGCCAGCAGCGACAGGGGGCGCGGGACTGAAGCTTTCTTT	CASSDRGRGTEAFF	few	TRBD1	TRBV4-2	TRBJ1-1
TGTGCCAGTAGTATTTCCGGGACAGGGCAAGAGACCCAGTACTTC	CASSISGTGQETQYF	NA	TRBD1	TRBV19	TRBJ2-5
TGTGCCAGCAGCTTAGGAGTCAGTTCCTACGAGCAGTACTTC	CASSLGVSSYEQYF	NA	NA	TRBV13	TRBJ2-7
TGTGCCAGCAGTTACCATGAGGAGACAGGGGGCTCTGGCTACACCTTC	CASSYHEETGGSGYTF	NA	TRBD1	TRBV6-5	TRBJ1-2
TGTGCCAGCAGTGAAGCTACAGTCAACCGTCAAGAGACCCAGTACTTC	CASSEATVNRQETQYF	NA	NA	TRBV2	TRBJ2-5
TGCGCCAGCCGGGGAGAGGTCGGGGAGCTGTTTTTT	CASRGEVGELFF	NA	NA	TRBV4-1	TRBJ2-2
TGTGCCAGCAGCCGTCCAGGGGGACAGATGAACACTGAAGCTTTCTTT	CASSRPGGQMNTEAFF	once	TRBD1	TRBV7-6	TRBJ1-1
TGTGCCAGCAGTTACTCTCCCCCGGAGGTGACAGATACGCAGTATTTT	CASSYSPPEVTDTQYF	NA	NA	TRBV6-5	TRBJ2-3
TGCGCCAGCAGCCCCAACTACGAGCAGTACTTC	CASSPNYEQYF	NA	NA	TRBV5-1	TRBJ2-7